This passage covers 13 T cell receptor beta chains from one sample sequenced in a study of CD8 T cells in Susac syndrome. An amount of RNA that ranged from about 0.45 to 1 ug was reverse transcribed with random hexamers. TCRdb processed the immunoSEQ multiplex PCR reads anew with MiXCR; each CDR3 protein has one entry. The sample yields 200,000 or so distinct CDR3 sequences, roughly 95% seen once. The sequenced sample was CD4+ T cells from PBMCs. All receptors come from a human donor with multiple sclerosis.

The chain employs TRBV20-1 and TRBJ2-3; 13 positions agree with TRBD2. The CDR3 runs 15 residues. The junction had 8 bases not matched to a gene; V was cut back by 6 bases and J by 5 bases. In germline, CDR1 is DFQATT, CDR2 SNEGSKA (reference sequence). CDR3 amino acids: CSAATSGGVVDTQYF. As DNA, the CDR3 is TGCAGTGCAGCTACTAGCGGGGGGGTCGTAGATACGCAGTATTTT.

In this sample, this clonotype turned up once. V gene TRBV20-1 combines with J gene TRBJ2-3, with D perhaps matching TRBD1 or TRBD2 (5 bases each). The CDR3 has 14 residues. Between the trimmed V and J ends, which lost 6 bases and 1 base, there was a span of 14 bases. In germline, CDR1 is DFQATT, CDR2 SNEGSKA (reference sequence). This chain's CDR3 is CSAVRDGGTDTQYF. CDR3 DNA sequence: TGCAGTGCCGTGAGGGACGGGGGCACAGATACGCAGTATTTT.

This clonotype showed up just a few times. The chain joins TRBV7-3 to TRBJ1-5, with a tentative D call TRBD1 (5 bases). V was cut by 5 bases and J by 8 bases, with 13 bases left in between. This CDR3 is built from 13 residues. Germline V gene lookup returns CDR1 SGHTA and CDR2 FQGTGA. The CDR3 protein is CASSPNGGEPQHF. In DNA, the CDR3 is TGTGCCAGCAGCCCGAACGGGGGAGAGCCCCAGCATTTT.

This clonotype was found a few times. CDR3 residues: CASSVGPDTQYF. As DNA, the CDR3 is TGTGCCAGCAGCGTAGGCCCAGATACGCAGTATTTT. V and J are TRBV9 and TRBJ2-3; D is ambiguous. The CDR3 is 12 residues long. Trimming took 0 bases from V and 4 from J, leaving 3 bases between them. The germline V gene has CDR1 SGDLS and CDR2 YYNGEE.

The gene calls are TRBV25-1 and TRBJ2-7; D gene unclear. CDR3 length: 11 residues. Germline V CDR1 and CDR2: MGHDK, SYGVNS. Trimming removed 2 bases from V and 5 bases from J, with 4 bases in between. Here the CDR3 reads CASSERDEQYF. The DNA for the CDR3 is TGTGCCAGCAGTGAACGGGACGAGCAGTACTTC.

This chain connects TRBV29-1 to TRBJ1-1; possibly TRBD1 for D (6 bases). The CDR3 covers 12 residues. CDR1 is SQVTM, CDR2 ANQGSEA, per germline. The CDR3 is CSGLPQDSSSFF. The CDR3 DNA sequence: TGCAGTGGCTTGCCCCAGGACAGCTCGTCTTTCTTT.

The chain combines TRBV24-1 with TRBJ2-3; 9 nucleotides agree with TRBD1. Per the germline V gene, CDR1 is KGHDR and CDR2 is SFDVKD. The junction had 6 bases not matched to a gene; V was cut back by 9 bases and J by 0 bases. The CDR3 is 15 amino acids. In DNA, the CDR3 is TGTGCCACCTCCACCGGGACAGGGAGCACAGATACGCAGTATTTT. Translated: CATSTGTGSTDTQYF.

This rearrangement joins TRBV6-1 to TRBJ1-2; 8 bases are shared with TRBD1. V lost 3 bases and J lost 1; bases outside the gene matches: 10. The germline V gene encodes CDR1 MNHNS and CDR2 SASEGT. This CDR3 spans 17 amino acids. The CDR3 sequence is CASSDRDRGPVNYGYTF. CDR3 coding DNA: TGTGCCAGCAGTGACCGAGACAGGGGCCCTGTTAACTATGGCTACACCTTC.

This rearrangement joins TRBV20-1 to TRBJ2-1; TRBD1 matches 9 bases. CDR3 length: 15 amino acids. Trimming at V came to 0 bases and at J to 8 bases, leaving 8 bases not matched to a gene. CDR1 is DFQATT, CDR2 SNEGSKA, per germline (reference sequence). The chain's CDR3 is CSARDPGQGVDEQFF. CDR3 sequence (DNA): TGCAGTGCTAGAGATCCGGGACAGGGAGTCGATGAGCAGTTCTTC.

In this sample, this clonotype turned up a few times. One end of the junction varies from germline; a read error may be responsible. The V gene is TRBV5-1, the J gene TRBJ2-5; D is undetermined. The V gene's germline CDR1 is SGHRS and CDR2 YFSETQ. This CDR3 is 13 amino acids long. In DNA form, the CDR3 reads TGTGCCAGCAGCTTAACCGTTGAGGAGACCCAGTACTTC. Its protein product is CASSLTVEETQYF.

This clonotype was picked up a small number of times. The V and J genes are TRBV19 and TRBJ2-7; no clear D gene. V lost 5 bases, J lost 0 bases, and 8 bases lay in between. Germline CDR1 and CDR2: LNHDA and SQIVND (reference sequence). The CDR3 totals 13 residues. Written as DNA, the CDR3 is TGTGCCAGTAGTCAAGGATCCTCCTACGAGCAGTACTTC. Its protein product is CASSQGSSYEQYF.

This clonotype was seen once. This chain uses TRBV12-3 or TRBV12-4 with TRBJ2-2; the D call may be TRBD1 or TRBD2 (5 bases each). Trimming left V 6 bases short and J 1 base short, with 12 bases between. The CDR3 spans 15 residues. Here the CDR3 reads CASRSGQGNTGELFF. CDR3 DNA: TGTGCCAGCAGATCGGGGCAGGGGAACACCGGGGAGCTGTTTTTT.

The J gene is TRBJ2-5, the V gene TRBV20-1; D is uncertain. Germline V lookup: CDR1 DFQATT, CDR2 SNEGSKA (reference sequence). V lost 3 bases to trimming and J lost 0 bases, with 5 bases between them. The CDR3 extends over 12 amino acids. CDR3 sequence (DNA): TGCAGTGCTAGGGGTCACCAAGAGACCCAGTACTTC. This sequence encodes CSARGHQETQYF.